The present entry profiles one TCR beta chain with its context. V lost 1 base and J 7 bases, leaving 16 bases between the germline ends. This CDR3 is built from 15 residues. Looked up from germline, CDR1 is KGHDR and CDR2 is SFDVKD. These data belong to a study of identical twins. TCRdb reprocessed the 5' RACE reads via MiXCR and lists one record per CDR3 protein. Of hundreds of thousands of distinct CDR3 sequences detected, more than 20% appear once; the ten largest clones hold around 0.5%. The same specimen was also included in a second study, on yellow fever vaccine responses in identical twins.

The clonotype comes from a woman under 30 in good health. The sequencing sample was made of CD4+ T cells sorted from blood. The rearrangement joins TRBV24-1 to TRBJ2-7; D is perhaps TRBD2 (6 bases). The DNA for the CDR3 is TGTGCCACCAGTGATTTTGGCGGCGGGGCGGGGGAGCAGTACTTC. This gives the protein CATSDFGGGAGEQYF.